This T cell receptor beta chain was sequenced during a study of blood T cells in healthy people across ages. This clonotype was detected a few times. The antigen is not known. A second PCR, run for 7 to 11 cycles, used a sample-barcoded 5' primer plus a J-beta primer mix. The template-switch adaptor was a 5' adaptor with 12 random nucleotides. It tagged each cDNA molecule. TCRdb reanalysed the 5' RACE reads using MiXCR and keeps one entry per CDR3 protein. The sample consists of approximately 1,000,000 distinct CDR3 sequences, 40% to 45% of them appearing once. The study's findings and limits: In long-lived donors, naive CD4+ cell counts and diversity exceeded those of aged donors.

The CDR3 sequence is 16 residues long. Unmatched junction bases numbered 9, after V lost 3 bases and J lost 1 base. Germline V gene lookup returns CDR1 LGHDT and CDR2 YNNKEL (reference sequence). The sample taken for sequencing was blood. V is TRBV3-1 and J is TRBJ2-7; TRBD1 agrees at 7 bases. The sequence was obtained from an older woman in good health. The CDR3 nucleotides read TGTGCCAGCAGCCAGCAACAGGGGCCAGTTTCCTACGAGCAGTACTTC. Amino acid sequence: CASSQQQGPVSYEQYF.